This T cell receptor (beta chain) was found in a study of shared clonotypes between healthy human individuals. This clone was counted a few times. The CDR3 covers 11 residues. Trimming left V 1 base short and J 11 bases short, with 11 bases between. CDR1 is SQVTM and CDR2 is ANQGSEA in the germline V gene. Libraries were prepared by immunoSEQ multiplex PCR; TCRdb keeps only in-frame clonotypes and omits some of them. The sample records roughly 96,000 clones, over 40% being singletons. This chain uses TRBV29-1 with TRBJ1-2; D gene uncertain. Material for sequencing was PBMCs. This TCR was recovered from a woman in her forties in good health. Some clones in this sample may be carry-over from other donors' samples. The CDR3 protein is CSVEGAERYTF. The CDR3, as DNA: TGCAGCGTTGAAGGTGCAGAAAGGTACACCTTC.